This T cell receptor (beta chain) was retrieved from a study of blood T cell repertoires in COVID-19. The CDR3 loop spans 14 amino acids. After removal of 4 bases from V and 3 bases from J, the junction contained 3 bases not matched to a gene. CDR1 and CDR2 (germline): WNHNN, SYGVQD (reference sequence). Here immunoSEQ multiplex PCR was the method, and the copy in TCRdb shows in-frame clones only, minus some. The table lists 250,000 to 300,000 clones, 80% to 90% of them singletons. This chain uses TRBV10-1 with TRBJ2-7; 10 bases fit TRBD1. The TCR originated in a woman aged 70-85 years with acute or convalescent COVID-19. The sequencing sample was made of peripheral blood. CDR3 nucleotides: TGCGCCAGCAGTGTCCGGACAGGGGGCTACGAGCAGTACTTC. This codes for CASSVRTGGYEQYF.